This T cell receptor (beta chain) was documented in a study of OX40 agonist ivuxolimab in advanced cancers. Study summary: Ivuxolimab, an agonist antibody against OX40 (CD134), was given to patients. Past anti-PD-1, anti-PD-L1 or anti-CTLA-4 therapy was accepted, and approximately 37% had received some. General study points: Partial responders receiving 0.1-3.0 mg/kg showed among the lowest clonal expansion.

Concerning this clone itself: Antigen specificity is unknown.

Germline CDR1 MNHEY, CDR2 SMNVEV (reference sequence). The CDR3 is made up of 13 amino acids. V dropped 3 bases and J dropped 7 bases, with 10 bases sitting between them. Patients with a history of autoimmune disease or on systemic immunosuppression were excluded. Profiling relied on immunoSEQ multiplex PCR, and the TCRdb table lists in-frame clones only, not all of them. Of about 82,000 clones in the sample, roughly 85% were seen once. This sequence was found in an adult with an advanced solid tumor such as melanoma, head and neck, liver or kidney cancer. The chain is built from TRBV27 and TRBJ1-5; a weak D match, TRBD1 (5 bases). The specimen comprised CD4+ or CD8+ T cells sorted from blood, sampled in a trial of the OX40 agonist ivuxolimab. CDR3 sequence reads: CASSLGDRQPQHF. Here the CDR3 DNA reads TGTGCCAGCAGTTTGGGGGATCGGCAGCCCCAGCATTTT.